This entry lists 29 T cell receptor beta chains sequenced from one sample in a study of T cells in Graves' hyperthyroidism and ophthalmopathy. RNA transcripts served as the template for amplifying TCR beta CDR3 regions. TCR CDR3 underwent first-round RT-PCR with the HTBI primer set. MiXCR was run by TCRdb on the multiplex PCR reads, yielding one entry per CDR3 protein. Among approximately 570,000 distinct CDR3 sequences listed, about 20% were seen once. Sequenced sample: blood. These receptors came from a middle-aged man with Graves' ophthalmopathy.

Only one count was recorded for this clonotype. The rearrangement links TRBV7-9 to TRBJ2-1; 11 bases are shared with TRBD1. Trimming removed 2 bases from V and 8 bases from J; junction bases left unmatched: 5. Germline V lookup: CDR1 SEHNR, CDR2 FQNEAQ (reference sequence). The CDR3 consists of 15 residues. CDR3 DNA sequence: TGTGCCAGCAGCTTAACCGGACAGGGGGCTGATGAGCAGTTCTTC. Its protein product is CASSLTGQGADEQFF.

This clonotype was seen a handful of times. The chain joins TRBV14 to TRBJ1-1; the D gene is possibly TRBD1 (5 bases). Trimming took 2 bases from V and 2 from J, leaving 9 bases between them. CDR1 is SGHDN, CDR2 FVKESK, per germline. The CDR3 length is 14 residues. CDR3 bases: TGTGCCAGCAGCCAATCCCAGGGTAACACTGAAGCTTTCTTT. Translation: CASSQSQGNTEAFF.

This clonotype was seen repeatedly, ten times or more. The CDR3 sequence: CASSQANTEAFF. The CDR3 DNA follows: TGTGCCAGCAGCCAAGCGAACACTGAAGCTTTCTTT. The chain has TRBV3-1 and TRBJ1-1, with D uncertain. Germline CDR1 reads LGHDT; CDR2 reads YNNKEL (reference sequence). Deletions cut 1 base from V and 1 base from J, with 1 base between. The length of the CDR3 is 12 residues.

This clonotype was seen repeatedly, ten times or more. The gene calls are TRBV12-3 or TRBV12-4 and TRBJ1-5; no reliable D call. V gave up 0 bases and J gave up 5 bases, with 8 bases separating them. The CDR3 spans 14 residues. DNA for the CDR3: TGTGCCAGCAGTTTAGCGCCAACCCATCAGCCCCAGCATTTT. Its translation is CASSLAPTHQPQHF.

The CDR3, as DNA: TGCAGCGTCCGCCGGGACGCAGCGTCCTACGAGCAGTACTTC. Encoded protein: CSVRRDAASYEQYF. This chain connects TRBV29-1 to TRBJ2-7; D tentatively reads TRBD1 or TRBD2 (5 bases each). Trimming cost V 6 bases and J 1 base, with 16 bases left between them. Germline CDR1 is SQVTM and CDR2 is ANQGSEA. This CDR3 is built from 14 residues.

This clonotype was counted a few times. V is TRBV7-9 and J is TRBJ1-2, with D perhaps matching TRBD1 (6 bases). The ends were cut back, 4 bases at V and 7 bases at J, with 19 bases in the middle. From germline, CDR1 is SEHNR and CDR2 FQNEAQ (reference sequence). This CDR3 is built from 15 residues. CDR3 bases: TGTGCCAGCAGCTCGAACTACAGGGCCGGCTGTGGCTACACCTTC. The encoded protein is CASSSNYRAGCGYTF.

This clonotype has a handful of counts. CDR3 coding DNA: TGTGCCAGCAGCTTAGGCGGGCAGGGAGTCAGTCAGCCCCAGCATTTT. As protein: CASSLGGQGVSQPQHF. This chain connects TRBV13 to TRBJ1-5; the D gene is possibly TRBD1 (5 bases). The CDR3 length is 16 residues. Germline V gives CDR1 PRHDT, CDR2 FYEKMQ (reference sequence). Trimming left V 0 bases short and J 6 bases short, with 15 bases between.

This clonotype was seen repeatedly, ten times or more. The CDR3 loop reads CASSWEDRVPQETQYF. CDR3 sequence (DNA): TGTGCCAGCAGCTGGGAGGACAGGGTTCCTCAAGAGACCCAGTACTTC. This chain uses TRBV11-2 with TRBJ2-5; 8 nucleotides match TRBD1. Losses at the gene ends were 4 bases for V and 2 bases for J; bases not matched to a gene: 9. This CDR3 has 16 amino acids. Germline loops: CDR1 SGHAT, CDR2 FQNNGV.

This clonotype appeared many times. The rearrangement joins TRBV6-1 to TRBJ1-2; 7 bases are shared with TRBD1. CDR3 size: 14 residues. V was clipped by 10 bases and J by 3 bases; unmatched bases: 11. The germline gives CDR1 MNHNS, CDR2 SASEGT. The CDR3 loop is CATHTEGGYYGYTF. Here the CDR3 DNA reads TGTGCCACCCATACCGAAGGGGGCTACTATGGCTACACCTTC.

V and J are TRBV12-3 or TRBV12-4 and TRBJ1-5; no clear D gene. The CDR3 totals 16 residues. The V and J ends lost 5 bases and 0 bases respectively, with 14 bases between them. In nucleotides, the CDR3 is TGTGCCAGCAGTGGCGGCGGAGGGATTAGCAATCAGCCCCAGCATTTT. Translated, it gives CASSGGGGISNQPQHF.

The sample holds many counts of this clonotype. V gene TRBV20-1 combines with J gene TRBJ2-7; 8 bases are a match to TRBD1. Germline assignment: CDR1 DFQATT and CDR2 SNEGSKA (reference sequence). CDR3 length: 14 amino acids. The junction had 6 bases not matched to a gene; V was cut back by 0 bases and J by 5 bases. The CDR3, as DNA: TGCAGTGCTAGAGACTCCGGGACAGGCGACGAGCAGTACTTC. This gives the protein CSARDSGTGDEQYF.

V is TRBV30 and J is TRBJ2-2; D tentatively reads TRBD1 or TRBD2 (5 bases each). V shed 1 base and J shed 6 bases, with 15 bases lying between them. This CDR3 region has 15 residues. The germline CDR1 and CDR2 sequences are GTSNPN and SVGIG (reference sequence). CDR3 loop: CAWSGGWGVSGELFF. The CDR3 nucleotides read TGTGCCTGGAGTGGGGGGTGGGGTGTCTCCGGGGAGCTGTTTTTT.

This clonotype showed up many times. V gene TRBV11-2 combines with J gene TRBJ2-7, with 7 bases lining up with TRBD2. Losses at the gene ends were 1 base for V and 5 bases for J; bases not matched to a gene: 2. The CDR3 sequence is 13 residues long. Germline V gene data show CDR1 as SGHAT and CDR2 as FQNNGV. CDR3 residues: CASSLGGLNEQYF. DNA for the CDR3: TGTGCCAGCAGCTTAGGGGGACTAAACGAGCAGTACTTC.

This chain links TRBV3-1 with TRBJ2-7; D is possibly TRBD1 (6 bases). This CDR3 is built from 15 residues. Trimming cost V 3 bases and J 3 bases, with 15 bases left between them. Germline V CDR1 and CDR2: LGHDT, YNNKEL (reference sequence). The CDR3 reads CASSHGQQPYYEQYF. CDR3 in DNA: TGTGCCAGCAGCCACGGACAGCAGCCTTACTACGAGCAGTACTTC.

V and J are TRBV5-1 and TRBJ2-1; 10 positions agree with TRBD2. The CDR3 has 18 amino acids. The V gene's germline CDR1 is SGHRS and CDR2 YFSETQ. J gave up 0 bases and V 5 bases, and 11 bases lay outside the gene matches. As DNA, the CDR3 is TGCGCCAGCAGGCGTGGACTAGCGGTAACGAGCTCCTACAATGAGCAGTTCTTC. This gives the protein CASRRGLAVTSSYNEQFF.

This clonotype was recorded many times. The V call is TRBV12-3 or TRBV12-4, the J call TRBJ1-1; weak D call: TRBD1 (5 bases). Trimming took off 7 bases at V and 4 bases at J, with 16 bases between the two ends. CDR3 length equals 14 residues. CDR3 amino acids: CASISDSDFTEAFF. CDR3 sequence (DNA): TGTGCCAGCATCTCTGACAGCGACTTCACTGAAGCTTTCTTT.

The CDR3 DNA reads as TGCAGTGCTCCGGGACTAGCGGGGGGGCCGGCAGAGACCCAGTACTTC. Encoded protein: CSAPGLAGGPAETQYF. The chain employs TRBV20-1 and TRBJ2-5, with 16 nucleotides matching TRBD2. V gave up 5 bases and J gave up 4 bases; unmatched junction bases: 7. The CDR3 consists of 16 residues. CDR1 DFQATT and CDR2 SNEGSKA come from the germline V gene (reference sequence).

The chain uses TRBV6-1 and TRBJ2-3, with 9 bases fitting TRBD2. The trim removed 2 bases at V and 3 bases at J, leaving 9 bases unmatched. The CDR3 runs to 17 residues. Germline lookup yields CDR1 MNHNS and CDR2 SASEGT. Here the CDR3 reads CASSELPAGGLTDTQYF. The CDR3, as DNA: TGTGCCAGCAGTGAATTACCGGCGGGAGGGCTTACAGATACGCAGTATTTT.

This clonotype was recorded many times. This chain links TRBV11-2 with TRBJ2-3; D ambiguous. Trimming left V 3 bases short and J 8 bases short, with 15 bases between. The germline gives CDR1 SGHAT, CDR2 FQNNGV. This CDR3 has 14 amino acids. The CDR3 coding sequence is TGTGCCAGCAGCTTCCCGGGTGCCTCAGCTACGCAGTATTTT. Amino acids: CASSFPGASATQYF.

This chain links TRBV9 with TRBJ2-3; possible D gene TRBD2, 6 bases. With 1 base removed from V and 4 bases from J, the gap between germline ends came to 19 bases. This CDR3 contains 17 residues. In germline, CDR1 is SGDLS, CDR2 YYNGEE. CDR3 loop: CASSVPRVGGSADTQYF. The DNA for the CDR3 is TGTGCCAGCAGCGTACCCCGGGTGGGAGGTTCAGCAGATACGCAGTATTTT.

This clonotype was recorded many times. The rearrangement links TRBV2 to TRBJ1-2; TRBD1 aligns across 8 bases. This CDR3 spans 15 amino acids. Germline values: CDR1 SNHLY, CDR2 FYNNEI. Trimming removed 6 bases from V and 5 bases from J; junction bases left unmatched: 11. As DNA, the CDR3 is TGTGCCAGCAGGGGCCAGGGGGCTACACTATATGGCTACACCTTC. This encodes CASRGQGATLYGYTF.

In its sample, this clonotype was seen many times. The CDR3 region is CASSRLTVDNEQFF. Written as DNA, the CDR3 is TGTGCCAGCAGCCGATTGACAGTAGACAATGAGCAGTTCTTC. The chain combines TRBV7-3 with TRBJ2-1; weak D call: TRBD1 (5 bases). The CDR3 spans 14 residues. Trimming removed 5 bases from V and 5 bases from J, with 13 bases in between. Germline values: CDR1 SGHTA, CDR2 FQGTGA.

This clonotype was counted at least ten times. This chain uses TRBV7-2 with TRBJ2-1; D not resolved. CDR1 and CDR2 (germline): SGHTA, FQGNSA. This CDR3 is 13 amino acids long. Trimming shortened V by 11 bases and J by 5 bases, and 16 bases separated the two germline ends. The CDR3 spells CALRKLAHNEQFF. DNA for the CDR3: TGTGCCCTCAGAAAATTGGCCCACAATGAGCAGTTCTTC.

The chain combines TRBV5-4 with TRBJ2-1; possibly TRBD2 for D (5 bases). The length of the CDR3 is 14 residues. Between the trimmed V and J ends, which lost 0 bases and 5 bases, there was a span of 9 bases. Germline V gene data show CDR1 as SGHNT and CDR2 as YYREEE (reference sequence). CDR3 nucleotides: TGTGCCAGCAGCTTGGTACTAGACAACAATGAGCAGTTCTTC. Translated, it gives CASSLVLDNNEQFF.

This clonotype showed up just a few times. The chain employs TRBV20-1 and TRBJ1-2; possibly TRBD1 for D (6 bases). CDR1 is DFQATT and CDR2 is SNEGSKA in the germline V gene (reference sequence). This CDR3 has 14 residues. Trimming took off 3 bases at V and 1 base at J, with 12 bases between the two ends. The CDR3 loop is CSARMTGVNYGYTF. The DNA for the CDR3 is TGCAGTGCTAGGATGACAGGTGTTAACTATGGCTACACCTTC.

This clonotype was observed a few times. The genes are TRBV30 and TRBJ2-3; TRBD2 is a possible D gene (6 bases). The V gene lost 3 bases and the J gene lost 7 bases, with 14 bases spanning the gap. Germline-derived CDR1 and CDR2 are GTSNPN and SVGIG (reference sequence). This CDR3 has 13 residues. In DNA form, the CDR3 reads TGTGCCTGGAGCGGGAGTTCCTCGCATACGCAGTATTTT. Protein sequence: CAWSGSSSHTQYF. The full variable domain, in which reference TRBV30 and TRBJ2-3 provide the parts outside the CDR3, is SQTIHQWPATLVQPVGSPLSLECTVEGTSNPNLYWYRQAAGRGLQLLFYSVGIGQISSEVPQNLSASRPQDRQFILSSKKLLLSDSGFYLCAWSGSSSHTQYFGPGTRLTVL.

There are a few counts of this clonotype. V usage is TRBV27 and J usage is TRBJ2-7; D is undetermined. This CDR3 is built from 12 residues. With 5 bases removed from V and 3 bases from J, the gap between germline ends came to 8 bases. Looked up from germline, CDR1 is MNHEY and CDR2 is SMNVEV (reference sequence). The chain's CDR3 is CASSGGFYEQYF. The CDR3 DNA reads as TGTGCCAGCAGTGGCGGCTTCTACGAGCAGTACTTC.

This chain joins TRBV20-1 and TRBJ2-5, with unresolved D. The CDR3 is made up of 14 amino acids. CDR1 and CDR2 from the germline V gene are DFQATT and SNEGSKA (reference sequence). Trimming removed 0 bases from V and 1 base from J, with 9 bases in between. The CDR3 DNA is TGCAGTGCTAGAGAAAATAGGGTCCAAGAGACCCAGTACTTC. Translated: CSARENRVQETQYF.

Of note for this clonotype: This could be a read error, since a much larger clone is one nucleotide away. It is likely a read error, because the conserved phenylalanine at the end of the CDR3 is missing. This chain connects TRBV2 to TRBJ2-3; no clear D. CDR1 and CDR2 from the germline V gene are SNHLY and FYNNEI. Trimming removed 4 bases at V and 0 bases at J, with 8 bases between. There are 14 residues in the CDR3. The DNA of the CDR3 is TGTGCCAGCAGTGCCAGCGCTAGCACAGATACGCAGTATCTT. Translation: CASSASASTDTQYL.